This record concerns one T cell receptor (beta chain) sequence. Its target is not known. The record originates from a study of cytomegalovirus exposure and HLA in healthy donors. Study-level background: Around 77% of around 400 genotyped donors fell in the Caucasian-associated ancestry cluster.

Study-level points and caveats: The Asian-associated ancestry cluster reportedly had fewer N-insertions than the approximately 670-donor mean in a later analysis.

Germline values: CDR1 SGHDT, CDR2 YYEEEE. Trimming shortened V by 3 bases and J by 3 bases, and 16 bases separated the two germline ends. The CDR3 consists of 15 residues. 60 Vbeta and 13 Jbeta primers were used in PCR. The repertoire was sequenced with immunoSEQ multiplex PCR; TCRdb's copy has only in-frame clones and lacks some. This table holds approximately 160,000 clones, 82% found once. The receptor was isolated from a girl aged 2 to 10 in good health and CMV-seropositive. Sequencing input: PBMCs. This chain joins TRBV5-6 and TRBJ2-7; possible D gene TRBD2, 5 bases. CDR3 DNA sequence: TGTGCCAGCAGCTGGTCTCCAGCGGTAAACTACGAGCAGTACTTC. Protein product: CASSWSPAVNYEQYF.